A single sample is the source of the 29 T cell receptor beta chains below, sequenced in a study of T cell responses to AZD1222 COVID-19 vaccine. Here immunoSEQ multiplex PCR was the method, and the copy in TCRdb shows in-frame clones only, minus some. The sample shows approximately 140,000 clones, more than 80% of them seen only once. The material sequenced was peripheral blood, taken 28 days after the second AZD1222 dose. These receptor sequences come from an adult who received the AZD1222 COVID-19 vaccine.

The V call is TRBV27, the J call TRBJ1-1; a weak D match, TRBD1 (5 bases). Germline V gene sequence: CDR1 MNHEY, CDR2 SMNVEV (reference sequence). Trimming shortened V by 6 bases and J by 4 bases, and 9 bases separated the two germline ends. The length of the CDR3 is 12 residues. This CDR3 reads CASRAGGTEAFF. For the CDR3, the DNA is TGTGCCAGCAGGGCCGGGGGCACTGAAGCTTTCTTT.

The rearrangement joins TRBV5-1 to TRBJ1-2; a possible D gene is TRBD1 (6 bases). CDR1 and CDR2 (germline): SGHRS, YFSETQ. The V end lost 5 bases, the J end lost 4 bases, and 12 bases lay between the germline ends. The CDR3 covers 13 residues. CDR3: CASRLQGAYGYTF. For the CDR3, the DNA is TGCGCCAGCAGATTACAGGGCGCCTATGGCTACACCTTC.

The CDR3, as DNA: TGTGCCAGCAGCCAAGAAAGGCTCCTACTTGGTTCACCCCTCCACTTT. Encoded protein: CASSQERLLLGSPLHF. The chain couples TRBV3-1 (or the pseudogene TRBV3-2) to TRBJ1-6, with unresolved D. The length of the CDR3 is 16 residues. Germline V gene sequence: CDR1 LGHDT, CDR2 YNNKEL (reference sequence). V was clipped by 0 bases and J by 9 bases, with 15 bases between them.

The V call is TRBV27, the J call TRBJ2-7; D gene unclear. The CDR3 consists of 14 residues. Germline V gives CDR1 MNHEY, CDR2 SMNVEV (reference sequence). Trimming left V 5 bases short and J 1 base short, with 12 bases between. The CDR3 DNA reads TGTGCCAGCAGTCCCCGATTGGGTTCCTACGAGCAGTACTTC. This sequence encodes CASSPRLGSYEQYF.

The J gene is TRBJ1-2, the V gene TRBV15; D ambiguous. V was trimmed by 0 bases and J by 1 base, leaving 9 bases between them. CDR3 length: 15 residues. The germline V gene has CDR1 LNHNV and CDR2 YYDKDF (reference sequence). The CDR3 coding sequence is TGTGCCACCAGCAGAGAACGGGGTAGTAACTATGGCTACACCTTC. This gives the protein CATSRERGSNYGYTF. Together with reference TRBV15 and TRBJ1-2, the CDR3 gives the full variable domain: DAMVIQNPRYQVTQFGKPVTLSCSQTLNHNVMYWYQQKSSQAPKLLFHYYDKDFNNEADTPDNFQSRRPNTSFCFLDIRSPGLGDTAMYLCATSRERGSNYGYTFGSGTRLTVV.

The genes are TRBV7-7 and TRBJ2-1, with TRBD2 matching 12 bases. Per germline, CDR1 SSHAT and CDR2 FNYEAQ (reference sequence). Trimming removed 6 bases from V and 8 bases from J; junction bases left unmatched: 8. The CDR3 sequence is 15 residues long. CDR3 sequence (DNA): TGTGCCAGCAGTCCGACTAGCGGGAGAGGGCATGAGCAGTTCTTC. Amino acids: CASSPTSGRGHEQFF.

The gene calls are TRBV19 and TRBJ1-1; no definite D call. V dropped 1 base and J dropped 1 base, with 7 bases sitting between them. CDR3 size: 14 residues. Germline assignment: CDR1 LNHDA and CDR2 SQIVND (reference sequence). DNA of the CDR3: TGTGCCAGTAGTATAGGGACTCGGAACACTGAAGCTTTCTTT. It specifies CASSIGTRNTEAFF.

This chain links TRBV10-1 with TRBJ2-2, with TRBD2 matching over 10 bases. Losses at the gene ends were 6 bases for V and 6 bases for J; bases not matched to a gene: 13. Germline lookup yields CDR1 WNHNN and CDR2 SYGVQD (reference sequence). There are 17 residues in the CDR3. CDR3 nucleotide sequence: TGCGCCAGCAGCGGCAAGGTGGTAGCGGGAGGAGCCGGGGAGCTGTTTTTT. Translation: CASSGKVVAGGAGELFF.

V is TRBV24-1 and J is TRBJ2-1; 16 bases are shared with TRBD2. The germline V gene has CDR1 KGHDR and CDR2 SFDVKD. With V trimmed by 4 bases and J by 9 bases, 5 bases remained unmatched. There are 16 residues in the CDR3. CDR3 residues: CATSESGTSGRGEQFF. The CDR3 DNA sequence: TGTGCCACCAGTGAATCCGGGACTAGCGGGAGGGGTGAGCAGTTCTTC.

The CDR3 reads CASSLEVSYEQYF. In DNA, the CDR3 is TGTGCCAGCAGTTTAGAGGTCTCCTACGAGCAGTACTTC. The chain combines TRBV12-3 or TRBV12-4 with TRBJ2-7; D uncertain. CDR3 length: 13 amino acids. V lost 1 base, J lost 0 bases, and 4 bases lay in between.

The chain combines TRBV27 with TRBJ1-2; 9 nucleotides match TRBD1. V was clipped by 5 bases and J by 4 bases; unmatched bases: 8. The germline V gene has CDR1 MNHEY and CDR2 SMNVEV (reference sequence). The CDR3 has 15 residues. CDR3 sequence reads: CASSNHRGQGYGYTF. In nucleotides, the CDR3 is TGTGCCAGCAGTAACCACAGGGGGCAAGGCTATGGCTACACCTTC.

V gene TRBV11-3 combines with J gene TRBJ2-5; 8 bases align to TRBD2. The V gene end was trimmed by 7 bases and the J gene end by 4 bases; junction bases not matched to a gene: 8. Germline CDR1 and CDR2: SGHNT and YENEEA. This CDR3 spans 14 amino acids. The DNA of the CDR3 is TGTGCCAGCACGTTGACTAGCGTAATAGAGACCCAGTACTTC. This codes for CASTLTSVIETQYF.

The chain combines TRBV5-4 with TRBJ2-7; possibly TRBD1 or TRBD2 for D (5 bases each). There are 14 residues in the CDR3. Trimming left V 2 bases short and J 2 bases short, with 11 bases between. CDR1 and CDR2 (germline): SGHNT, YYREEE (reference sequence). CDR3 loop: CASSFYGAAYEQYF. CDR3 in DNA: TGTGCCAGCAGCTTTTACGGGGCTGCCTACGAGCAGTACTTC. The full variable domain, its missing parts supplied by reference TRBV5-4 and TRBJ2-7, is ETGVTQSPTHLIKTRGQQVTLRCSSQSGHNTVSWYQQALGQGPQFIFQYYREEENGRGNFPPRFSGLQFPNYSSELNVNALELDDSALYLCASSFYGAAYEQYFGPGTRLTVT.

The V call is TRBV5-4, the J call TRBJ2-5; D not certain. The CDR3 sequence is 12 residues long. V was trimmed by 4 bases and J by 5 bases, leaving 9 bases between them. Germline V CDR1 and CDR2: SGHNT, YYREEE (reference sequence). The chain's CDR3 is CASSVYGETQYF. CDR3 nucleotide sequence: TGTGCCAGCAGCGTCTATGGCGAGACCCAGTACTTC. Variable domain in full (rest from reference TRBV5-4 and TRBJ2-5): ETGVTQSPTHLIKTRGQQVTLRCSSQSGHNTVSWYQQALGQGPQFIFQYYREEENGRGNFPPRFSGLQFPNYSSELNVNALELDDSALYLCASSVYGETQYFGPGTRLLVL.

A remark on this clone: The junction differs from germline at one of its ends, possibly a read error. This rearrangement joins TRBV5-6 to TRBJ2-5; possibly TRBD1 for D (6 bases). Germline CDR1 and CDR2: SGHDT and YYEEEE. The CDR3 extends over 14 amino acids. This chain's CDR3 is CASSLGASLKTQYF. The CDR3 nucleotides are TGTGCCAGCAGTTTGGGGGCCAGCCTGAAGACCCAGTACTTC. Full variable domain (missing parts from reference TRBV5-6 and TRBJ2-5): DAGVTQSPTHLIKTRGQQVTLRCSPKSGHDTVSWYQQALGQGPQFIFQYYEEEERQRGNFPDRFSGHQFPNYSSELNVNALLLGDSALYLCASSLGASLKTQYFGPGTRLLVL.

The rearrangement uses TRBV4-1 and TRBJ1-6; D is perhaps TRBD1 (5 bases). The ends were cut back, 11 bases at V and 6 bases at J, with 17 bases in the middle. Per germline, CDR1 MGHRA and CDR2 YSYEKL. The CDR3 is 14 amino acids. CDR3 region: CASRAPGPNSPLHF. Written as DNA, the CDR3 is TGCGCCTCCAGGGCCCCGGGGCCTAATTCACCCCTCCACTTT.

The chain links TRBV11-2 to TRBJ2-2, with 10 positions matching TRBD1. Trimming cost V 5 bases and J 6 bases; bases outside gene matches: 6. Germline V gene lookup returns CDR1 SGHAT and CDR2 FQNNGV. The CDR3 loop spans 15 amino acids. Written as DNA, the CDR3 is TGTGCCAGCAGCCCAAGACAGGGGGCCGCCGGGGAGCTGTTTTTT. Translating it yields CASSPRQGAAGELFF.

The CDR3 loop is CASSLGQGIYEQYF. The CDR3 coding sequence is TGTGCCAGCAGCTTAGGGCAGGGTATCTACGAGCAGTACTTC. The rearrangement uses TRBV11-2 and TRBJ2-7; tentatively, D is TRBD1 (5 bases). This CDR3 has 14 residues. V lost 1 base to trimming and J lost 3 bases, with 10 bases between them. The germline V gene encodes CDR1 SGHAT and CDR2 FQNNGV.

The chain joins TRBV4-2 to TRBJ2-7; D is tentatively TRBD1 or TRBD2 (5 bases each). The CDR3 has 17 residues. Per germline, CDR1 LGHNA and CDR2 YNFKEQ. V lost 3 bases to trimming and J lost 4 bases, with 22 bases between them. CDR3 DNA: TGTGCCAGCAGCCAGGGACGACGGGCCCCCTTCCCTTACGAGCAGTACTTC. Protein: CASSQGRRAPFPYEQYF.

The chain uses TRBV6-2 or TRBV6-3 and TRBJ1-1; D may be TRBD1 (6 bases). V was shortened by 4 bases and J by 6 bases, with 15 bases between the two germline ends. CDR1 MNHEY and CDR2 SVGEGT come from the germline V gene. The CDR3 consists of 14 residues. CDR3 loop: CASSWAGGQPEAFF. CDR3 nucleotide sequence: TGTGCCAGCAGTTGGGCGGGGGGGCAGCCTGAAGCTTTCTTT.

The chain recombines TRBV28 with TRBJ1-1, with D possibly matching TRBD1 (5 bases). Germline V gives CDR1 MDHEN, CDR2 SYDVKM. This CDR3 comprises 15 residues. V was pared by 6 bases and J by 5 bases, with 19 bases between. CDR3 DNA: TGTGCCAGCAGCCTAGGGGCAGGGTTTAGGACTGAAGCTTTCTTT. This translates into CASSLGAGFRTEAFF.

This clone was observed a single time. The V call is TRBV7-2, the J call TRBJ1-1; D is possibly TRBD1 (5 bases). V was shortened by 7 bases and J by 5 bases, with 14 bases between the two germline ends. Germline CDR1 reads SGHTA; CDR2 reads FQGNSA. This CDR3 spans 13 amino acids. CDR3 sequence reads: CASNPGTVTEAFF. CDR3 nucleotides: TGTGCCAGCAACCCCGGGACCGTTACTGAAGCTTTCTTT.

This sequence joins TRBV11-2 and TRBJ2-2; D uncertain. The CDR3 has 12 residues. Germline V gene data show CDR1 as SGHAT and CDR2 as FQNNGV. The V gene lost 4 bases and the J gene lost 8 bases, with 8 bases spanning the gap. CDR3 sequence reads: CASSSSVGELFF. CDR3 bases: TGTGCCAGCAGCTCCTCGGTTGGGGAGCTGTTTTTT.

This chain joins TRBV4-1 and TRBJ2-7; 10 bases map to TRBD1. CDR3 length: 16 amino acids. V trimming: 1 base; J trimming: 0 bases; junction bases outside the gene matches: 3. Germline V lookup: CDR1 MGHRA, CDR2 YSYEKL. In DNA form, the CDR3 reads TGCGCCAGCAGCCAAGCGGGGACAGGGGTCTCCTACGAGCAGTACTTC. Translated: CASSQAGTGVSYEQYF.

V and J are TRBV7-2 and TRBJ2-2; 13 nucleotides agree with TRBD2. The CDR3 length is 19 residues. Looked up from germline, CDR1 is SGHTA and CDR2 is FQGNSA. The junction had 12 bases not matched to a gene; V was cut back by 1 base and J by 7 bases. CDR3 sequence (DNA): TGTGCCAGCAGCTTAGGGGAACTAGCGGGAGGGCTGCGTAGCGGGGAGCTGTTTTTT. The encoded protein is CASSLGELAGGLRSGELFF.

The chain employs TRBV29-1 and TRBJ1-6, with D tentatively TRBD1 (5 bases). In germline, CDR1 is SQVTM, CDR2 ANQGSEA. The CDR3 loop spans 14 amino acids. V dropped 7 bases and J dropped 6 bases, with 16 bases sitting between them. CDR3 region: CSAGGVRRNSPLHF. The CDR3 DNA reads TGCAGCGCCGGGGGTGTGAGGCGTAATTCACCCCTCCACTTT. Variable domain in full (rest from reference TRBV29-1 and TRBJ1-6): SAVISQKPSRDICQRGTSLTIQCQVDSQVTMMFWYRQQPGQSLTLIATANQGSEATYESGFVIDKFPISRPNLTFSTLTVSNMSPEDSSIYLCSAGGVRRNSPLHFGNGTRLTVT.

The rearrangement links TRBV19 to TRBJ2-5; D is perhaps TRBD1 or TRBD2 (5 bases each). V was pared by 9 bases and J by 1 base, with 15 bases between. The germline V gene encodes CDR1 LNHDA and CDR2 SQIVND (reference sequence). The CDR3 consists of 14 residues. The CDR3 DNA reads as TGTGCCAGCTCCCGGGACGTATTCCAAGAGACCCAGTACTTC. Protein sequence: CASSRDVFQETQYF.

The genes are TRBV7-9 and TRBJ1-2, with 10 bases identical to TRBD1. With 1 base clipped from V and 5 bases from J, the junction kept 10 bases outside the gene matches. Germline CDR1 and CDR2: SEHNR and FQNEAQ (reference sequence). CDR3 length equals 17 residues. The chain's CDR3 is CASSLDGTGVPPYGYTF. CDR3 bases: TGTGCCAGCAGCTTAGATGGGACAGGGGTCCCTCCATATGGCTACACCTTC.

The chain couples TRBV4-1 to TRBJ2-6; TRBD1 aligns across 7 bases. Germline CDR1 MGHRA, CDR2 YSYEKL. The CDR3 has 16 residues. The junction had 8 bases not matched to a gene; V was cut back by 7 bases and J by 2 bases. The DNA for the CDR3 is TGCGCCAGCAAAGGTGGGCAGGGGGCTGGGGCCAACGTCCTGACTTTC. Translation gives CASKGGQGAGANVLTF.